Each of the 8 T cell receptor beta chains below was sequenced from the same sample in a study of T cell responses to AZD1222 COVID-19 vaccine. Here immunoSEQ multiplex PCR was the method, and the copy in TCRdb shows in-frame clones only, minus some. This sample has around 130,000 clones, with approximately 88% found just once. Here the sequenced sample was peripheral blood, taken on day 0 of AZD1222 vaccination. Every receptor here comes from an adult in good health.

Remarks on this clone: Relative to the germline gene, one junction end is altered; a read error may explain this. The chain is built from TRBV5-4 and TRBJ2-7, with TRBD2 matching over 9 bases. The CDR3 sequence is 14 residues long. CDR1 is SGHNT, CDR2 YYREEE, per germline (reference sequence). The CDR3 DNA reads as TGTGCCAGCAGCTTTGCGGGAGGGCCAAGATCAGTGAACTTC. It codes for CASSFAGGPRSVNF.

This rearrangement joins TRBV7-2 to TRBJ2-5; TRBD2 aligns across 15 bases. The CDR3 is 16 amino acids. After removal of 7 bases from V and 5 bases from J, the junction contained 8 bases not matched to a gene. Germline CDR1 reads SGHTA; CDR2 reads FQGNSA. CDR3 coding DNA: TGTGCCAGCACTCTGGGACTAGCGGGAGGTAGGGAGACCCAGTACTTC. It is translated as CASTLGLAGGRETQYF.

The J gene is TRBJ2-3, the V gene TRBV24-1; TRBD1 matches 7 bases. CDR1 is KGHDR and CDR2 is SFDVKD in the germline V gene. The CDR3 contains 17 residues. After removal of 7 bases from V and 4 bases from J, the junction contained 16 bases not matched to a gene. The CDR3 reads CATSPAPATGIADTQYF. The CDR3 DNA is TGTGCCACCAGCCCTGCCCCTGCGACAGGGATTGCAGATACGCAGTATTTT.

The V gene is TRBV9, the J gene TRBJ1-1; D is undetermined. V shed 0 bases and J shed 0 bases, with 6 bases lying between them. Germline CDR1 SGDLS, CDR2 YYNGEE. This CDR3 has 14 residues. The CDR3 DNA follows: TGTGCCAGCAGCGTAGCTACCATGAACACTGAAGCTTTCTTT. It yields the protein CASSVATMNTEAFF.

The chain carries TRBV9 and TRBJ2-3, with D possibly called TRBD1 or TRBD2 (5 bases each). Between the trimmed V and J ends, which lost 4 bases and 5 bases, there was a span of 20 bases. Germline loops: CDR1 SGDLS, CDR2 YYNGEE. This CDR3 comprises 16 residues. CDR3 sequence: CASSTETRGSRDTQYF. As DNA, the CDR3 is TGTGCCAGCAGCACAGAAACTAGGGGTTCGCGAGATACGCAGTATTTT.

The chain carries TRBV6-5 and TRBJ1-5, with D uncertain. V was trimmed by 7 bases and J by 0 bases, leaving 13 bases between them. CDR1 is MNHEY and CDR2 is SVGAGI in the germline V gene. CDR3 length: 15 amino acids. The CDR3 protein is CASTRTVNSNQPQHF. CDR3 nucleotides: TGTGCCAGCACCAGGACGGTGAATAGCAATCAGCCCCAGCATTTT.

The chain carries TRBV23-1 and TRBJ1-6; D gene unclear. TRBV23-1 is marked as an open reading frame, function uncertain. Between the trimmed V and J ends, which lost 7 bases and 7 bases, there was a span of 5 bases. CDR3 length: 11 amino acids. The CDR3 reads CASNSNSPLHF. The CDR3 DNA is TGCGCCAGCAACTCAAATTCACCCCTCCACTTT.

The gene calls are TRBV19 and TRBJ1-4; TRBD1 is a possible D gene (5 bases). The V gene lost 3 bases and the J gene lost 4 bases, with 9 bases spanning the gap. Germline V gene sequence: CDR1 LNHDA, CDR2 SQIVND (reference sequence). This CDR3 comprises 14 residues. CDR3 region: CASSIGGGNEKLFF. DNA for the CDR3: TGTGCCAGTAGTATCGGCGGGGGTAATGAAAAACTGTTTTTT.